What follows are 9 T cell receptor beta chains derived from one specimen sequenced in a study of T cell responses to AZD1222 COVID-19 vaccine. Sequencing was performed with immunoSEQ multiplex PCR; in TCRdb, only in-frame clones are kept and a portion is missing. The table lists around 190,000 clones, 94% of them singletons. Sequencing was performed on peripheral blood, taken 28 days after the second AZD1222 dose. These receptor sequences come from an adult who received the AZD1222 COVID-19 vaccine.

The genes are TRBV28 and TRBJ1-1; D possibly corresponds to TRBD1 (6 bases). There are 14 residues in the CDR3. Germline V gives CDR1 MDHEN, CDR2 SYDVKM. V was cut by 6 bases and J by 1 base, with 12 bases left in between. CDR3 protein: CASRLQGWNTEAFF. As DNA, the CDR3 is TGTGCCAGCAGGCTACAGGGCTGGAACACTGAAGCTTTCTTT.

The CDR3 is CASSIGTTHNEQFF. In DNA, the CDR3 is TGTGCCAGCTCTATCGGGACTACCCACAATGAGCAGTTCTTC. The chain has TRBV18 and TRBJ2-1; the match to TRBD2 covers 7 bases. V gave up 6 bases and J gave up 5 bases; unmatched junction bases: 7. CDR1 is KGHSH and CDR2 is LQKENI in the germline V gene. The CDR3 sequence is 14 residues long.

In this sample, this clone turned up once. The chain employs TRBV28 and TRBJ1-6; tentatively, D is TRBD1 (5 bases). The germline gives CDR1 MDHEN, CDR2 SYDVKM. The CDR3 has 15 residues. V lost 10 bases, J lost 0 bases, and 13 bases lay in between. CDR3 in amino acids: CATETEPSYNSPLHF. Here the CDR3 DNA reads TGTGCCACCGAGACAGAGCCCTCCTATAATTCACCCCTCCACTTT.

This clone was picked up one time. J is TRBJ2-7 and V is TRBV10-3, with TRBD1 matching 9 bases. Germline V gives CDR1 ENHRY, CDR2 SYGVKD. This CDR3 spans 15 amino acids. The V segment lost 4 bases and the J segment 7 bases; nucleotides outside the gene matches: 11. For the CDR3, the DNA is TGTGCCATCAGTGGGGCGGGGACAGGGCTGGGAGAGCAGTACTTC. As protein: CAISGAGTGLGEQYF.

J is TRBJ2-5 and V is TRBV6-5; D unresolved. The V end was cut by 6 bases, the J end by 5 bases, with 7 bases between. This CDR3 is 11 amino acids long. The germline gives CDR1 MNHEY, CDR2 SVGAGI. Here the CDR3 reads CASSGSETQYF. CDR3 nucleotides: TGTGCCAGCAGCGGAAGCGAGACCCAGTACTTC.

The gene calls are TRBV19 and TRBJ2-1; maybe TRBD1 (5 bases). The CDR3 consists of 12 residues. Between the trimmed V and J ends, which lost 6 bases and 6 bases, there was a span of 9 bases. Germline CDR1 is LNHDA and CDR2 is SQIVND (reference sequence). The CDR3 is CASSQGANEQFF. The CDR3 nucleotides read TGTGCCAGTAGCCAAGGGGCCAATGAGCAGTTCTTC.

CDR3 amino acids: CASSPQRSSYGYTF. The CDR3 bases are TGTGCCAGCAGCCCCCAAAGGTCCTCCTATGGCTACACCTTC. The rearrangement uses TRBV11-2 and TRBJ1-2; no clear D gene. This CDR3 spans 14 amino acids. CDR1 SGHAT and CDR2 FQNNGV come from the germline V gene. Trimming took 5 bases from V and 4 from J, leaving 14 bases between them.

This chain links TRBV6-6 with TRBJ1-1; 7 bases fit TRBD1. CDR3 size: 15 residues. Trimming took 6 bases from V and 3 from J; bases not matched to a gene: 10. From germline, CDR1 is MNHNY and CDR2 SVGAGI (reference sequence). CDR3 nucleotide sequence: TGTGCCAGCAGACCTCGAGGGGGCGTCGACACTGAAGCTTTCTTT. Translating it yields CASRPRGGVDTEAFF.

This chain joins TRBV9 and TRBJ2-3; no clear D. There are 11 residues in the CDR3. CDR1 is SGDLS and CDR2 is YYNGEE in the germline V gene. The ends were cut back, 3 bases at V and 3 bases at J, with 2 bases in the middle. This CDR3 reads CASSATDTQYF. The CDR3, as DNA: TGTGCCAGCAGCGCAACAGATACGCAGTATTTT.